This T cell receptor (beta chain) was observed in a study of blood T cell repertoires in COVID-19 (TCRdb year 2020). Turning to the overall study: Samples covering the acute and convalescent phases of COVID-19 were provided by collaborators in the United States, Italy and Spain. A freely available public database, intended as a resource for researchers studying the immune response to SARS-CoV-2, is where the repertoires were released. Samples came from the ongoing ImmuneRACE study (first 160 participants) plus 1,254 subjects from 6 global collaborators. HLA class I and class II types, where available, came from metadata supplied by the sample provider rather than from assay-based typing. Subjects who had been exposed to COVID-19, were actively infected with it, or had recovered from it provided the deeply sampled blood TCRbeta repertoires that made up the dataset. The material from the prospective study consisted of cDNA or gDNA derived from T cells, B-cell-depleted T cells, or PBMCs. Nearly every sample came with metadata listing a de-identified subject ID, COVID-19 status, age in years and sex.

The immunoSEQ Assay, a bias-controlled multiplex PCR, was used to amplify TCRbeta CDR3 regions from genomic DNA. The authors processed their data as follows. The number of nucleated cells in each sample was estimated from the amplification of reference gene primers within the assay. To quantify the absolute abundance of each unique TCRbeta CDR3 rearrangement, sequence reads were collapsed and filtered. For each sample, productive Simpson clonality was calculated as the square root of Simpson's diversity index over productive rearrangements. TCRdb took over this immuneACCESS table, retaining in-frame rearrangements with V and J assigned. Such tables are incomplete; in checked studies, under half of the missing clones stem from an unresolved V gene, and the remainder is unexplained. That table gives V, J and clone size, and the DNA gave D and trimming. This sample holds a few hundred thousand clones; roughly 85% were observed only once. About 4.2% of the sample is taken by the ten largest.

Beyond this particular receptor, the publication reports: The amount of clinical and demographic metadata varied by source and participant and was provided uncurated.

Participants in the prospective study were enrolled through a virtual design, were aged about 18 to 89 years, and lived in under 25 United States geographic areas. Cohort assignment in the prospective study relied on participant-reported clinical history from a screening survey and a study questionnaire. Mobile phlebotomists in the prospective study collected whole blood, serum and a nasopharyngeal or oropharyngeal swab from every participant. Over a roughly 2-month period, participants in the prospective study had the option of providing additional blood draws and questionnaires. Before DNA extraction, blood samples from the prospective study were shipped at room temperature or frozen. Concerning this clone itself: It lacks a known antigen. Base-call qualities are not available, and no considerably larger clone is one nucleotide away.

CDR1 and CDR2 were assigned from the germline V gene (reference sequence) as LNHDA and SQIVND. The CDR3 runs 18 amino acids, cysteine and phenylalanine included. Kept here is only the CDR3 DNA, which spans 54 bases and is read in frame from base 1. Here V drops 5 bases and J drops 3 bases, and the junction holds 12 bases not matched to any gene. This sequence originates from a woman in her thirties or forties with acute COVID-19. The sequence joins TRBV19 to TRBJ2-7, and 14 bases in between align with TRBD2. Sequenced sample: PBMCs or T cells enriched from blood (not recorded which). CDR3 reads: CASSATSGGAGLFYEQYF. Read as DNA, the sequence is TGTGCCAGTAGTGCGACTAGCGGGGGGGCCGGTCTTTTCTACGAGCAGTACTTC.